The 32 T cell receptor beta chains below were found in one sample sequenced in a study of blood T cells in healthy people across ages. With a J-beta primer mix and a sample-barcoded 5' primer, a second PCR ran about 6 to 11 cycles. Using its own MiXCR run on the 5' RACE reads, TCRdb lists one record per CDR3 protein. This sample has about 670,000 distinct CDR3 sequences, with roughly 43% found just once. The sequenced sample was blood. The receptor source for this set is a man older than 75 in good health.

In its sample, this clonotype was seen a few times. V and J are TRBV7-2 and TRBJ2-4; 8 bases fit TRBD1. Germline trimming cut 5 bases from V and 3 bases from J; bases unmatched to any gene: 12. The CDR3 loop spans 17 amino acids. Per germline, CDR1 SGHTA and CDR2 FQGNSA. The CDR3 protein is CASSRDRGRVDKNIQYF. The CDR3 DNA sequence: TGTGCCAGCAGCAGAGACAGGGGACGAGTGGACAAAAACATTCAGTACTTC.

This chain joins TRBV28 and TRBJ1-2; D not resolved. The V end was cut by 3 bases, the J end by 6 bases, with 11 bases between. The CDR3 is 13 amino acids. Germline loops: CDR1 MDHEN, CDR2 SYDVKM. CDR3 protein: CASSFFSQHGYTF. CDR3 bases: TGTGCCAGCAGTTTTTTCAGCCAACATGGCTACACCTTC.

This clonotype was picked up a small number of times. The chain employs TRBV7-2 and TRBJ2-5; 9 nucleotides match TRBD2. This CDR3 comprises 15 residues. Germline CDR1 reads SGHTA; CDR2 reads FQGNSA. V shed 1 base, J shed 5 bases, and the junction held 5 bases outside the gene matches. CDR3 amino acids: CASSLGGGAAETQYF. The CDR3 nucleotides are TGTGCCAGCAGCTTAGGCGGGGGGGCCGCGGAGACCCAGTACTTC.

This clonotype has more than one count but fewer than ten. The chain has TRBV11-2 and TRBJ2-5; 16 bases line up with TRBD2. The junction had 7 bases not matched to a gene; V was cut back by 4 bases and J by 5 bases. This CDR3 comprises 17 residues. CDR1 is SGHAT and CDR2 is FQNNGV in the germline V gene. For the CDR3, the DNA is TGTGCCAGCAGCTCCGGGACTAGCGGGGGGGCCGAGGAGACCCAGTACTTC. This translates into CASSSGTSGGAEETQYF.

This sequence joins TRBV28 and TRBJ2-7; weak D call: TRBD1 (5 bases). Trimming stripped 6 bases from V and 1 base from J, with 16 bases between. This CDR3 has 15 residues. The germline gives CDR1 MDHEN, CDR2 SYDVKM. The chain's CDR3 is CASSPPESGSYEQYF. CDR3 in DNA: TGTGCCAGCAGCCCGCCCGAGTCAGGGTCCTACGAGCAGTACTTC.

This sequence joins TRBV5-1 and TRBJ2-7, with D perhaps TRBD1 (5 bases). This CDR3 contains 14 residues. With 0 bases removed from V and 3 bases from J, the gap between germline ends came to 10 bases. CDR1 is SGHRS, CDR2 YFSETQ, per germline. CDR3 nucleotides: TGCGCCAGCAGCTTGGATGGGGCAGGCTACGAGCAGTACTTC. This gives the protein CASSLDGAGYEQYF. Combining the CDR3 with reference TRBV5-1 and TRBJ2-7 gives the whole variable domain KAGVTQTPRYLIKTRGQQVTLSCSPISGHRSVSWYQQTPGQGLQFLFEYFSETQRNKGNFPGRFSGRQFSNSRSEMNVSTLELGDSALYLCASSLDGAGYEQYFGPGTRLTVT.

This chain uses TRBV29-1 with TRBJ1-2; 11 positions agree with TRBD1. Looked up from germline, CDR1 is SQVTM and CDR2 is ANQGSEA. The CDR3 is 14 amino acids. Trimming took 2 bases from V and 9 from J; bases not matched to a gene: 8. Written as DNA, the CDR3 is TGCAGCGTTGAAAGATCCAGGACAGGGGGCCGCTACACCTTC. Translation: CSVERSRTGGRYTF.

The J gene is TRBJ2-1, the V gene TRBV20-1, with 8 bases lining up with TRBD2. Trimming at V came to 3 bases and at J to 8 bases, leaving 15 bases not matched to a gene. The length of the CDR3 is 16 residues. The V gene's germline CDR1 is DFQATT and CDR2 SNEGSKA (reference sequence). The CDR3 DNA follows: TGCAGTGCTAGTTTGCCGGGGACTAGTATAATCGATGAGCAGTTCTTC. Amino acid sequence: CSASLPGTSIIDEQFF.

This clonotype was seen only once. The V and J genes are TRBV11-2 and TRBJ2-1; 7 nucleotides agree with TRBD2. Germline assignment: CDR1 SGHAT and CDR2 FQNNGV. This CDR3 is 14 amino acids long. With V trimmed by 5 bases and J by 5 bases, 6 bases remained unmatched. CDR3 bases: TGTGCCAGCAGCCTCCGACTAGCCAACAATGAGCAGTTCTTC. It encodes CASSLRLANNEQFF.

The genes are TRBV2 and TRBJ1-4; 9 bases map to TRBD1. The CDR3 has 14 residues. V shed 11 bases, J shed 5 bases, and the junction held 9 bases outside the gene matches. Germline values: CDR1 SNHLY, CDR2 FYNNEI. DNA for the CDR3: TGTGCCGCCTCCCCCGGGACAGGGAATGAAAAACTGTTTTTT. It yields the protein CAASPGTGNEKLFF.

The table lists this clonotype with many counts. The V and J genes are TRBV25-1 and TRBJ2-5; 7 bases match TRBD1. V shed 8 bases and J 5 bases; nucleotides not matched to a gene: 8. The germline gives CDR1 MGHDK, CDR2 SYGVNS. The CDR3 covers 13 residues. In nucleotides, the CDR3 is TGTGCCAGCTCCGACAGGGTGAGGGAGACCCAGTACTTC. This encodes CASSDRVRETQYF. The full variable domain, with the rest looked up from reference TRBV25-1 and TRBJ2-5, is EADIYQTPRYLVIGTGKKITLECSQTMGHDKMYWYQQDPGMELHLIHYSYGVNSTEKGDLSSESTVSRIRTEHFPLTLESARPSHTSQYLCASSDRVRETQYFGPGTRLLVL.

The V gene is TRBV10-1, the J gene TRBJ2-7, with D unresolved. The germline gives CDR1 WNHNN, CDR2 SYGVQD (reference sequence). CDR3 length: 13 residues. V lost 8 bases to trimming and J lost 5 bases, with 16 bases between them. As DNA, the CDR3 is TGCGCCAGCGCCGGAGAATGGCCCGACGAGCAGTACTTC. Protein sequence: CASAGEWPDEQYF.

The chain carries TRBV12-3 or TRBV12-4 and TRBJ2-1, with 10 bases identical to TRBD2. V gave up 3 bases and J gave up 9 bases; unmatched junction bases: 8. CDR3 size: 15 residues. The CDR3 sequence: CASSLASGGPSEQFF. CDR3 bases: TGTGCCAGCAGTTTGGCTAGCGGGGGACCCAGTGAGCAGTTCTTC.

This clonotype was picked up a small number of times. The CDR3, as DNA: TGCGCCAGCAGCCAAGGGGGACAGGTGCTTCACGAGCAGTACTTC. Its protein product is CASSQGGQVLHEQYF. The genes are TRBV4-3 and TRBJ2-7; 8 nucleotides match TRBD1. CDR3 length: 15 residues. V dropped 1 base and J dropped 5; count of bases not matched to a gene: 7. Looked up from germline, CDR1 is LGHNA and CDR2 is YSLEER.

V and J are TRBV5-1 and TRBJ2-7, with 7 bases matching TRBD1. Germline V gene data show CDR1 as SGHRS and CDR2 as YFSETQ. V shed 4 bases, J shed 1 base, and the junction held 8 bases outside the gene matches. The CDR3 sequence is 15 residues long. The CDR3: CASSLPRQGSYEQYF. CDR3 DNA: TGCGCCAGCAGCCTACCAAGACAGGGATCCTACGAGCAGTACTTC.

This clonotype was counted a few times. The chain has TRBV15 and TRBJ2-1; D not resolved. V was cut by 6 bases and J by 0 bases, with 12 bases left in between. The CDR3 has 15 residues. Germline V lookup: CDR1 LNHNV, CDR2 YYDKDF (reference sequence). The DNA of the CDR3 is TGTGCCACCAGTCAAGGGCCAACCTCCTACAATGAGCAGTTCTTC. This sequence encodes CATSQGPTSYNEQFF.

This chain uses TRBV20-1 with TRBJ2-7; maybe TRBD1 (5 bases). Germline lookup yields CDR1 DFQATT and CDR2 SNEGSKA (reference sequence). The CDR3 consists of 13 residues. Trimming took 3 bases from V and 2 from J, leaving 11 bases between them. The CDR3 here is CSASVGVPYEQYF. The CDR3 DNA is TGCAGTGCTAGCGTAGGGGTCCCCTACGAGCAGTACTTC.

The chain combines TRBV6-1 with TRBJ2-1; D call uncertain. The germline gives CDR1 MNHNS, CDR2 SASEGT. V was shortened by 2 bases and J by 8 bases, with 4 bases between the two germline ends. The CDR3 length is 11 residues. The CDR3 loop is CASSELDEQFF. CDR3 DNA: TGTGCCAGCAGTGAACTCGATGAGCAGTTCTTC.

This sequence joins TRBV7-9 and TRBJ1-3; no clear D gene. The CDR3 is made up of 15 amino acids. Per the germline V gene, CDR1 is SEHNR and CDR2 is FQNEAQ (reference sequence). Trimming shortened V by 3 bases and J by 0 bases, and 9 bases separated the two germline ends. The CDR3: CASSFSRNSGNTIYF. The CDR3 DNA reads TGTGCCAGCAGCTTCTCCAGAAACTCTGGAAACACCATATATTTT.

About this clonotype: Possible read error: a much larger clone is one base away. Here the CDR3 omits its conserved ending phenylalanine or tryptophan, so a read error is the likely source. This rearrangement joins TRBV4-3 to TRBJ2-5, with TRBD2 as a possible D gene (7 bases). Germline V lookup: CDR1 LGHNA, CDR2 YSLEER. V was pared by 1 base and J by 2 bases, with 17 bases between. The CDR3 is 17 residues long. CDR3 sequence reads: CASSQVGRGGGQETQYL. The CDR3 nucleotides read TGCGCCAGCAGCCAAGTAGGAAGGGGAGGGGGGCAAGAGACCCAGTACTTA.

Notes on this clonotype: A much bigger clone sits one base away, suggesting this may be a read error. The chain employs TRBV7-2 and TRBJ2-6, with 8 bases aligning to TRBD1. The CDR3 totals 16 residues. V lost 7 bases, J lost 1 base, and 6 bases stayed unmatched. CDR1 is SGHTA, CDR2 FQGNSA, per germline. The CDR3: CASTDRGGSGANVLTF. Written as DNA, the CDR3 is TGTGCCAGCACTGACAGGGGCGGATCTGGGGCCAACGTCCTGACTTTC.

This clonotype occurred many times. The DNA of the CDR3 is TGCGCCAGCAGCCAAGAAGAGAACCGAAGGACCTCTGGGGCCAACGTCCTGACTTTC. This encodes CASSQEENRRTSGANVLTF. V and J are TRBV4-3 and TRBJ2-6; no clear D gene. Germline lookup yields CDR1 LGHNA and CDR2 YSLEER. Trimming shortened V by 0 bases and J by 0 bases, and 15 bases separated the two germline ends. The CDR3 totals 19 residues.

This clonotype was observed once. The V and J genes are TRBV9 and TRBJ2-1, with TRBD2 matching 7 bases. Germline trimming cut 0 bases from V and 13 bases from J; bases unmatched to any gene: 7. The CDR3 loop spans 13 amino acids. Germline CDR1 and CDR2: SGDLS and YYNGEE. The CDR3 spells CASSVGLAGTQFF. CDR3 coding DNA: TGTGCCAGCAGCGTAGGATTAGCGGGTACCCAGTTCTTC.

About this clonotype itself: This may arise from a read error, as a much more abundant clone is one base away. The rearrangement links TRBV12-3 or TRBV12-4 to TRBJ2-5; D call uncertain. The DNA matches TRBJ2-7 better at its end, which makes the J call doubtful. The CDR3 is 12 residues long. Written as DNA, the CDR3 is TGTGCCGGCAGTTTTCCCTCCGGCGAGCAGTACTTC. It specifies CAGSFPSGEQYF.

This clonotype appeared a few times. The chain couples TRBV13 to TRBJ2-1; D is ambiguous. The CDR3 contains 13 residues. Trimming left V 0 bases short and J 12 bases short, with 12 bases between. Germline V CDR1 and CDR2: PRHDT, FYEKMQ (reference sequence). The CDR3 coding sequence is TGTGCCAGCAGCTTAGGTTTGAGCCTGGGGCAGTTCTTC. Residues: CASSLGLSLGQFF.

Comments on this clonotype: Since a much larger clone is just one base distant, this may be a read error. The chain employs TRBV5-4 and TRBJ2-1, with D possibly TRBD2 on 6 matching bases. TRBJ2-7 matches the DNA end more closely, so the J call is doubtful. Germline V lookup: CDR1 SGHNT, CDR2 YYREEE (reference sequence). The CDR3 is made up of 17 amino acids. CDR3: CASSLDHRGLSYNEQYF. The CDR3 region has the DNA TGTGCCAGCAGCTTGGATCATCGGGGACTTAGCTACAATGAGCAGTACTTC.

The rearrangement uses TRBV6-2 or TRBV6-3 and TRBJ2-3; TRBD2 might be the D (6 bases). From germline, CDR1 is MNHEY and CDR2 SVGEGT. The V and J ends lost 4 bases and 1 base respectively, with 15 bases between them. The CDR3 spans 16 residues. DNA for the CDR3: TGTGCCAGCAGTTTTCTTTGGGGAGGCGGCACAGATACGCAGTATTTT. Translated: CASSFLWGGGTDTQYF.

The gene calls are TRBV3-1 and TRBJ1-1, with 7 positions matching TRBD1. This CDR3 has 14 amino acids. The J segment lost 10 bases and the V segment lost 1 base, leaving 9 bases of the junction unmatched. CDR1 is LGHDT and CDR2 is YNNKEL in the germline V gene (reference sequence). The CDR3 is CASSQATGAQGAFF. CDR3 DNA sequence: TGTGCCAGCAGCCAAGCAACAGGGGCGCAGGGAGCTTTCTTT.

The sample holds one count of this clonotype. One junction end disagrees with the germline gene, perhaps due to a read error. The V call is TRBV6-2 or TRBV6-3, the J call TRBJ2-4; TRBD1 agrees at 7 bases. Germline values: CDR1 MNHEY, CDR2 SVGEGT. This CDR3 spans 18 amino acids. CDR3 in DNA: TGTGTCAGCAGTTACAATGACAGGGAAGGGGGAGCCAAAAACATTCAGTACTTC. Amino acids: CVSSYNDREGGAKNIQYF.

Comments on this clonotype: This may stem from a read error, because a much larger clone lies one nucleotide away. This chain joins TRBV7-2 and TRBJ2-3; TRBD2 agrees at 8 bases. Germline lookup yields CDR1 SGHTA and CDR2 FQGNSA. The CDR3 is 16 amino acids. The CDR3 protein is CASSLQRGFRTGTQYF. DNA for the CDR3: TGTGCCAGCAGCTTACAGCGGGGGTTTCGCACAGGTACGCAGTATTTT.

The sample holds a few counts of this clonotype. The rearrangement uses TRBV12-3 or TRBV12-4 and TRBJ2-7; D perhaps matches TRBD1 (6 bases). This CDR3 region has 15 residues. Trimming pared 1 base from V and 0 bases from J, leaving 10 bases between. The CDR3 is CASSLGDTSSYEQYF. Written as DNA, the CDR3 is TGTGCCAGCAGTTTAGGGGACACGAGCTCCTACGAGCAGTACTTC.

In DNA form, the CDR3 reads TGTGCTAGTGCCCCTCCGCTCGCTGGGCAGTTCTTC. Amino acid sequence: CASAPPLAGQFF. The chain couples TRBV12-5 to TRBJ2-1; D ambiguous. V lost 7 bases, J lost 12 bases, and 16 bases lay in between. This CDR3 has 12 residues. Germline CDR1 and CDR2: LGHNT and FRNRAP.